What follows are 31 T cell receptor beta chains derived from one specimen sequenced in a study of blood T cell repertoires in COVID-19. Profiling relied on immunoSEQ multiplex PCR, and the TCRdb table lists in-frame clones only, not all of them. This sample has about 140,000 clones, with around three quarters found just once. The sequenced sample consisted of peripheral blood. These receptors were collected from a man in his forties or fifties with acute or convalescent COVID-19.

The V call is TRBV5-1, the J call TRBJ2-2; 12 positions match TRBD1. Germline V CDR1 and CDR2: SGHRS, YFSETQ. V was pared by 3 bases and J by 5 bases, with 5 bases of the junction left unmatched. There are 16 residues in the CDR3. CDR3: CASSSPGQGATGELFF. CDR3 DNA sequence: TGCGCCAGCAGCTCGCCGGGACAGGGGGCGACCGGGGAGCTGTTTTTT.

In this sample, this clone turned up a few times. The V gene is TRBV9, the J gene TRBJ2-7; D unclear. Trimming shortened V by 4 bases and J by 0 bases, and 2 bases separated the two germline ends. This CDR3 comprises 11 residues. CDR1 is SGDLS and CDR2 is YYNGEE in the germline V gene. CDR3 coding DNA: TGTGCCAGCAGCCTCTCCTACGAGCAGTACTTC. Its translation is CASSLSYEQYF.

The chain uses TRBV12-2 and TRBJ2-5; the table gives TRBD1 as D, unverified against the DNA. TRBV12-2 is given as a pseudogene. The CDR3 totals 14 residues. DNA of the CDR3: TGTGCAAGTCGCTTAGGACAGGGGATGGAGACCCAGTACTTC. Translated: CASRLGQGMETQYF.

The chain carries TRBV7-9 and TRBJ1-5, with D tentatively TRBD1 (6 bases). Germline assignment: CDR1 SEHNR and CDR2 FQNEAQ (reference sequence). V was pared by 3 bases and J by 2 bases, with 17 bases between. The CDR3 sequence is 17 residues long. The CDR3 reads CASSFETGFTGNQPQHF. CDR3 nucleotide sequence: TGTGCCAGCAGCTTCGAAACAGGGTTTACAGGCAATCAGCCCCAGCATTTT.

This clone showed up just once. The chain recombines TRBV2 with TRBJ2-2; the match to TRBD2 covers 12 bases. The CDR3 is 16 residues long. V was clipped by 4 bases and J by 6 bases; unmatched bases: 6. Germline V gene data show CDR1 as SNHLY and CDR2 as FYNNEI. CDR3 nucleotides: TGTGCCAGCAGTGCAAGAGGACTAGCGGGGTCCGGGGAGCTGTTTTTT. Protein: CASSARGLAGSGELFF.

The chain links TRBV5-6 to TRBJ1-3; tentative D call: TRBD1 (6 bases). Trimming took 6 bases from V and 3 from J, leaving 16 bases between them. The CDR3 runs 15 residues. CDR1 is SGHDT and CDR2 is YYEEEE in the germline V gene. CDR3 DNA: TGTGCCAGCACTCTGGGGGCGGTACGTGGAAACACCATATATTTT. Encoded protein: CASTLGAVRGNTIYF.

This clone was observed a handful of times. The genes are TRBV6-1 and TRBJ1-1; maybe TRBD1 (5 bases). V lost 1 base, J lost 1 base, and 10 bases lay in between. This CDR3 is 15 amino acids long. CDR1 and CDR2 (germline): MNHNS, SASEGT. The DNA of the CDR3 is TGTGCCAGCAGTGAAGAACCGGGGGGGAACACTGAAGCTTTCTTT. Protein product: CASSEEPGGNTEAFF.

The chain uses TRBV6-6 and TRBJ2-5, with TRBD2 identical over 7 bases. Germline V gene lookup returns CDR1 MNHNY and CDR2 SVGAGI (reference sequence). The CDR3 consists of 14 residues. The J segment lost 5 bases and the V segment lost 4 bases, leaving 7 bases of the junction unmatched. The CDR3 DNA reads TGTGCCAGCAGTTGGGGAGGGAGCGAGGAGACCCAGTACTTC. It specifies CASSWGGSEETQYF.

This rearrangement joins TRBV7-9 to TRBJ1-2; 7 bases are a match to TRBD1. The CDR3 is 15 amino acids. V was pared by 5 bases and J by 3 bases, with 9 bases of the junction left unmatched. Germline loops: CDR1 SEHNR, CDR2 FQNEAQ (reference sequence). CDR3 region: CASSPRPDRDYGYTF. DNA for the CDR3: TGTGCCAGCAGCCCCAGACCTGACAGGGACTATGGCTACACCTTC.

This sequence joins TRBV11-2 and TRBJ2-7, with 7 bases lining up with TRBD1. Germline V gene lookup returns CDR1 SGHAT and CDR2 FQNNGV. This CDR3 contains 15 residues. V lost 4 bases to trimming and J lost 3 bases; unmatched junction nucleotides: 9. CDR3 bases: TGTGCCAGCAGCTCCCCCCTTGACAGGGACTACGAGCAGTACTTC. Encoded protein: CASSSPLDRDYEQYF.

DNA of the CDR3: TGTGCCAGCAGTTTACCTTATGATAATTCACCCCTCCACTTT. Encoded protein: CASSLPYDNSPLHF. This chain connects TRBV28 to TRBJ1-6; D not certain. Trimming shortened V by 2 bases and J by 5 bases, and 7 bases separated the two germline ends. CDR1 and CDR2 (germline): MDHEN, SYDVKM. This CDR3 region has 14 residues.

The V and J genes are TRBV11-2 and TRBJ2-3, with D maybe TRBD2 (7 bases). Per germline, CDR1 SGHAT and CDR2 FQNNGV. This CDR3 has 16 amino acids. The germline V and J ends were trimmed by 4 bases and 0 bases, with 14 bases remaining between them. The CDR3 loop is CASSSLRGASTDTQYF. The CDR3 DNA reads TGTGCCAGCAGCTCCCTCCGGGGGGCAAGCACAGATACGCAGTATTTT.

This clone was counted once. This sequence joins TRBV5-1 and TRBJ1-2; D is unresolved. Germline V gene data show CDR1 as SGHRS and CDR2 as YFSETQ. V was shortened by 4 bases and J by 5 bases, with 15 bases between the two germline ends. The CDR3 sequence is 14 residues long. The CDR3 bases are TGCGCCAGCAGCCGGGGAGAGCCGTCTTATGGCTACACCTTC. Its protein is CASSRGEPSYGYTF.

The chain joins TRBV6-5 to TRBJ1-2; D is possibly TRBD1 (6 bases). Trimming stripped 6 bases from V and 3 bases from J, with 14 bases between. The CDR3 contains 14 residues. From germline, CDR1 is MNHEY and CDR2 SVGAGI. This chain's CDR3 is CASSRAGVDYGYTF. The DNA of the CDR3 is TGTGCCAGCAGCCGGGCAGGGGTGGACTATGGCTACACCTTC.

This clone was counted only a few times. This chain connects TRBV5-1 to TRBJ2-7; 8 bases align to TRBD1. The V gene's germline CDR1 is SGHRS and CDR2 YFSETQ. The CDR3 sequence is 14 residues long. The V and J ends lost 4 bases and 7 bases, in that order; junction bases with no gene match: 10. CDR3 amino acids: CASSPGQGADEQYF. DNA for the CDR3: TGCGCCAGCAGCCCGGGTCAGGGGGCGGATGAGCAGTACTTC.

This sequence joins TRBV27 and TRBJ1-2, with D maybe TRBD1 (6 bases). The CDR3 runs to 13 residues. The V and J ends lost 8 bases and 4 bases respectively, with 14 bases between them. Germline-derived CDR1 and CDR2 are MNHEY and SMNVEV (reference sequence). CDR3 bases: TGTGCCAGCTTTAAGACAGGCGGCTATGGCTACACCTTC. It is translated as CASFKTGGYGYTF.

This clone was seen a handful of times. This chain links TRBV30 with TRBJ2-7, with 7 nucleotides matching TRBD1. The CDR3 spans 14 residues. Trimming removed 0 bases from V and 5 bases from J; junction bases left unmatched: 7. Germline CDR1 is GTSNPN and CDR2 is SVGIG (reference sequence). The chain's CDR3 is CAWSVRGGTNEQYV. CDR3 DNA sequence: TGTGCCTGGAGTGTACGAGGGGGCACGAACGAGCAGTACGTC.

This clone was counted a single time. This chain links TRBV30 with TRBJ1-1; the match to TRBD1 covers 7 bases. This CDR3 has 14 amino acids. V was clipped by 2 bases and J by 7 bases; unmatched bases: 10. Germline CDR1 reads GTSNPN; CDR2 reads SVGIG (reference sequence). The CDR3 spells CAWSKSFRDSEAFF. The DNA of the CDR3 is TGTGCCTGGAGTAAATCATTCCGGGACAGTGAAGCTTTCTTT.

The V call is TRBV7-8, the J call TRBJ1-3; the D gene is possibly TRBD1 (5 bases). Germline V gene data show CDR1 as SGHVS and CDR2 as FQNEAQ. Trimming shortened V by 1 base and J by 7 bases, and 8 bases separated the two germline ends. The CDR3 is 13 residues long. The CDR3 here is CASSLGTINTIYF. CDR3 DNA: TGTGCCAGCAGCTTAGGGACAATTAACACCATATATTTT.

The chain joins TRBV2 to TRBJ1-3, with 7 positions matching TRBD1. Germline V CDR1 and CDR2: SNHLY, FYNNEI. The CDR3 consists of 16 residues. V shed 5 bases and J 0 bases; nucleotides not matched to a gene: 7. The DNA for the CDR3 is TGTGCCAGCAGTTCCCAAAGGACAGGCTCTGGAAACACCATATATTTT. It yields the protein CASSSQRTGSGNTIYF.

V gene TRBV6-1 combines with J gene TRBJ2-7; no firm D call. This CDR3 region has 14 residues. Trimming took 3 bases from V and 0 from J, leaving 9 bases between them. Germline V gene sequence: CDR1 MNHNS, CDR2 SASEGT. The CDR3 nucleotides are TGTGCCAGCAGTGAGACTTCCATCTCCTACGAGCAGTACTTC. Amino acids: CASSETSISYEQYF.

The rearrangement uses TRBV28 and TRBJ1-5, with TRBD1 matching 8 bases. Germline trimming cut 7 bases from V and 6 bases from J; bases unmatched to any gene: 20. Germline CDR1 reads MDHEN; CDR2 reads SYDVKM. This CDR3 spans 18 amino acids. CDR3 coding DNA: TGTGCCAGCACCACCAGGACAGGGAGGGGGGTTGTGAGTCAGCCCCAGCATTTT. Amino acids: CASTTRTGRGVVSQPQHF.

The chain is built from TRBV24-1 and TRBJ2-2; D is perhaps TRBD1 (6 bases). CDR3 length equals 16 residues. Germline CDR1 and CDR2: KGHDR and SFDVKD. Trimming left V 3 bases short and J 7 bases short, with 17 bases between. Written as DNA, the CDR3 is TGTGCCACCAGTGATACTGGGACACCCCAAATCGGGGAGCTGTTTTTT. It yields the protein CATSDTGTPQIGELFF.

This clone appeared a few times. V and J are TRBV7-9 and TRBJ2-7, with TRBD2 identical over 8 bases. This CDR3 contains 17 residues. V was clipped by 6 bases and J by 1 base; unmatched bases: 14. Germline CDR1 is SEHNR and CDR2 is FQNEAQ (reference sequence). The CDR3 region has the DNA TGTGCCAGCAGTCTTACGCGGGGGGCGTTAAATTCCTACGAGCAGTACTTC. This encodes CASSLTRGALNSYEQYF.

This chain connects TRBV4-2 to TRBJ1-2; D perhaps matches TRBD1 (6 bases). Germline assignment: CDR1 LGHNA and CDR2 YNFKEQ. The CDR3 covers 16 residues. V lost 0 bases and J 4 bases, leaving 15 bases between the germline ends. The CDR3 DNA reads TGTGCCAGCAGCCAAGATAGCGGGGGCCCCCCCTATGGCTACACCTTC. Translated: CASSQDSGGPPYGYTF.

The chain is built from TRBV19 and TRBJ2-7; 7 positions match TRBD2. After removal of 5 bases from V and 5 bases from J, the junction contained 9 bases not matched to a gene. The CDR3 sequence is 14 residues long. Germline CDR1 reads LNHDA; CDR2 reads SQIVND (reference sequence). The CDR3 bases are TGTGCCAGTAGTCCCCCTGGGGGGGTGGACGAGCAGTACTTC. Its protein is CASSPPGGVDEQYF. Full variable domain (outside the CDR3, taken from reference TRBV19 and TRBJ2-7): DGGITQSPKYLFRKEGQNVTLSCEQNLNHDAMYWYRQDPGQGLRLIYYSQIVNDFQKGDIAEGYSVSREKKESFPLTVTSAQKNPTAFYLCASSPPGGVDEQYFGPGTRLTVT.

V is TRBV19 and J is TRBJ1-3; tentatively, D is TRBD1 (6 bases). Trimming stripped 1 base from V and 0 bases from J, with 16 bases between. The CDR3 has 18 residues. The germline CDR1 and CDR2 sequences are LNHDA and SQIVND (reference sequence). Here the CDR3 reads CASSIGPGTPSSGNTIYF. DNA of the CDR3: TGTGCCAGTAGTATAGGCCCCGGGACACCTAGCTCTGGAAACACCATATATTTT.

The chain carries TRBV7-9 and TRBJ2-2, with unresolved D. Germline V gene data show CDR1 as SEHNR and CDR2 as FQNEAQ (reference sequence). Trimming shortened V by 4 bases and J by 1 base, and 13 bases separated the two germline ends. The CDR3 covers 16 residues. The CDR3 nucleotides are TGTGCCAGCAGCTCGAGGCCCCCGCAGAACACCGGGGAGCTGTTTTTT. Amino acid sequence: CASSSRPPQNTGELFF.

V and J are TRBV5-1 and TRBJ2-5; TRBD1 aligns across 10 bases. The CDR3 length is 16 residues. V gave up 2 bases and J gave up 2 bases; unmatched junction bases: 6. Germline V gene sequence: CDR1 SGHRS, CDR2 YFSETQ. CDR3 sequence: CASSFKTGGPQETQYF. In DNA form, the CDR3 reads TGCGCCAGCAGCTTCAAGACAGGGGGCCCTCAAGAGACCCAGTACTTC. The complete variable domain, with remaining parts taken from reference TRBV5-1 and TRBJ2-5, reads KAGVTQTPRYLIKTRGQQVTLSCSPISGHRSVSWYQQTPGQGLQFLFEYFSETQRNKGNFPGRFSGRQFSNSRSEMNVSTLELGDSALYLCASSFKTGGPQETQYFGPGTRLLVL.

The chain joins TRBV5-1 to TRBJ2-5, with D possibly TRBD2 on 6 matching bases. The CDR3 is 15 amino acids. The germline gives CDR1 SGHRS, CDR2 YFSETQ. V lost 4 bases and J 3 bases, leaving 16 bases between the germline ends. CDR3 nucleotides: TGCGCCAGCAGCCTCCAGCCCGGGGGAGAAGAGACCCAGTACTTC. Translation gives CASSLQPGGEETQYF.

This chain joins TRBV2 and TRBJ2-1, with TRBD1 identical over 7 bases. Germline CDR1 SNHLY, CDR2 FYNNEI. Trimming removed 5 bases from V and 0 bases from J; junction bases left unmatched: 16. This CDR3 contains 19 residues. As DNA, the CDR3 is TGTGCCAGCAGTCCCGGGACAGCCTCGTTATTCAGCTCCTACAATGAGCAGTTCTTC. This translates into CASSPGTASLFSSYNEQFF. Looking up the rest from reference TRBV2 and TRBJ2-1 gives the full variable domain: EPEVTQTPSHQVTQMGQEVILRCVPISNHLYFYWYRQILGQKVEFLVSFYNNEISEKSEIFDDQFSVERPDGSNFTLKIRSTKLEDSAMYFCASSPGTASLFSSYNEQFFGPGTRLTVL.